This T cell receptor beta chain was sequenced for a study of blood T cell repertoires in COVID-19. Study at large: The United States, Italy and Spain provided the acute and convalescent COVID-19 samples. T cells, B-cell-depleted T cells, or PBMCs provided the cDNA or gDNA that served as material.

Only a few counts were recorded for this clone. Original analysis: Amplifying reference gene primers gave estimates of nucleated cell counts. Measured with immunoSEQ multiplex PCR; TCRdb has only the in-frame clones, and not every one. The DNA was the basis for D and trimming; V, J and clone size are from that table. The sample lists about 84,000 clones; approximately 86% were seen once. The CDR3 extends over 13 amino acids. V was shortened by 6 bases and J by 3 bases, with 12 bases between the two germline ends. CDR1 MDHEN and CDR2 SYDVKM come from the germline V gene. The sequencing input was peripheral blood. The sequence derives from an elderly woman with acute or convalescent COVID-19. The rearrangement uses TRBV28 and TRBJ2-7; tentatively, D is TRBD2 (7 bases). The CDR3 loop is CASSRGGDYEQYF. Written as DNA, the CDR3 is TGTGCCAGCAGCAGGGGAGGGGACTACGAGCAGTACTTC.